This TCR beta chain was profiled in a study of response to subunit inactivated influenza vaccine. V was pared by 5 bases and J by 3 bases, with 5 bases of the junction left unmatched. Germline V gene lookup returns CDR1 SGHAT and CDR2 FQNNGV. This CDR3 is 17 amino acids long. This clonotype occurred a few times. TCRdb passed the RT-PCR reads through MiXCR, listing each CDR3 protein once. In the table there are 290,000 or so distinct CDR3 sequences, roughly 20% of which are singletons. This chain joins TRBV11-2 and TRBJ2-4; 15 bases map to TRBD2. The TCR comes from a man between 50 and 70 years old who received an inactivated influenza vaccine. This sample comprised PBMCs from blood, obtained around 22 months after vaccination. The CDR3 sequence: CASSAGLAGGNKNIQYF. CDR3 nucleotide sequence: TGTGCCAGCAGCGCGGGACTAGCGGGGGGAAACAAAAACATTCAGTACTTC.